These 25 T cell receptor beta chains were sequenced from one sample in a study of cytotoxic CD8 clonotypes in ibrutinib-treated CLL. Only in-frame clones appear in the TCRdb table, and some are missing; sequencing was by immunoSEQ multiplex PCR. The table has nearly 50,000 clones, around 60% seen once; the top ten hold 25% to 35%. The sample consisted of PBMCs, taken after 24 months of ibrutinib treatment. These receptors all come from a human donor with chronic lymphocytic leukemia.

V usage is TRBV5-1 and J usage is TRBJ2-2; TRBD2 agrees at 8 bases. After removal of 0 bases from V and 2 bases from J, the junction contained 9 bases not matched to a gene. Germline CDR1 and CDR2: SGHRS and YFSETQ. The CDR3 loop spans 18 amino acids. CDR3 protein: CASSLVPTGGLNTGELFF. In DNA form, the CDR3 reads TGCGCCAGCAGCTTGGTGCCAACGGGGGGGCTAAACACCGGGGAGCTGTTTTTT.

CDR3 amino acids: CASSDWDRGPYEQFF. CDR3 coding DNA: TGTGCCAGCAGTGACTGGGACAGGGGTCCCTATGAGCAGTTCTTC. This chain links TRBV2 with TRBJ2-1; 10 positions match TRBD1. Per germline, CDR1 SNHLY and CDR2 FYNNEI. Unmatched junction bases numbered 7, after V lost 3 bases and J lost 8 bases. The CDR3 sequence is 15 residues long.

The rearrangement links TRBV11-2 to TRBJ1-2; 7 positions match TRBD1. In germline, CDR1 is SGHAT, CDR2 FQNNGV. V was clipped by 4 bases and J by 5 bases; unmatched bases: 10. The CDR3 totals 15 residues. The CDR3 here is CASSWSRDSAYGYTF. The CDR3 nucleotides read TGTGCCAGCAGCTGGAGCCGGGACAGCGCTTATGGCTACACCTTC. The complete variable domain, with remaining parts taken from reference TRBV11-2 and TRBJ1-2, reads EAGVAQSPRYKIIEKRQSVAFWCNPISGHATLYWYQQILGQGPKLLIQFQNNGVVDDSQLPKDRFSAERLKGVDSTLKIQPAKLEDSAVYLCASSWSRDSAYGYTFGSGTRLTVV.

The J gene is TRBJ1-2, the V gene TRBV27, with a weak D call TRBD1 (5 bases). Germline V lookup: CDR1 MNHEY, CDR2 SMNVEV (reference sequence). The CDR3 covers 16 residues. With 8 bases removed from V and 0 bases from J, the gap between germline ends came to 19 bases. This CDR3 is CASGSTAPGANYGYTF. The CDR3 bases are TGTGCCAGCGGGTCGACAGCCCCAGGCGCTAACTATGGCTACACCTTC.

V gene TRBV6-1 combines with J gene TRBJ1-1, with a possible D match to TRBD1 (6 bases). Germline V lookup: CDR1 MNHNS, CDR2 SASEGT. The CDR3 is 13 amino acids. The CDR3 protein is CAGRGGRDTEAFF. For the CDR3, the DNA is TGTGCGGGCCGTGGGGGCAGGGACACTGAAGCTTTCTTT.

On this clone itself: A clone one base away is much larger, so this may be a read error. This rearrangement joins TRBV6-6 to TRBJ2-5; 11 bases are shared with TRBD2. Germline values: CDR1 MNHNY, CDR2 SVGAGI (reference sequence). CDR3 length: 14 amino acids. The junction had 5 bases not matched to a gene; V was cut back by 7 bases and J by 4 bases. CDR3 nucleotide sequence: TGTGCCAGCACCTCCGGGACTAGCGGAGAGACCCAGTACTTC. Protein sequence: CASTSGTSGETQYF.

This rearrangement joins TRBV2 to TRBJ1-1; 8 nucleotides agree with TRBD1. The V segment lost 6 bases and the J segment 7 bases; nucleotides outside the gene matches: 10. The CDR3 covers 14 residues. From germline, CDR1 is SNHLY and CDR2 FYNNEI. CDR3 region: CASSATGVPLEAFF. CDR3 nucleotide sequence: TGTGCCAGCAGCGCGACAGGGGTCCCCCTTGAAGCTTTCTTT.

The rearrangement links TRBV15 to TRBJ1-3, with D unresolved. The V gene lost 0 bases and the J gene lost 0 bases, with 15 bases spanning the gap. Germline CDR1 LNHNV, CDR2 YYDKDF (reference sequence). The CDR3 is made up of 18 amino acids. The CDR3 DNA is TGTGCCACCAGCAGAGATACCCGCGCGGGCCGCTCTGGAAACACCATATATTTT. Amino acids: CATSRDTRAGRSGNTIYF.

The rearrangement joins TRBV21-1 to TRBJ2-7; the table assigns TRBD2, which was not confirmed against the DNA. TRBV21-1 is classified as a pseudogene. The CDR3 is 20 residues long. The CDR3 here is CASNLPGGTSGASRRYEQYF. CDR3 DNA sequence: TGTGCCAGCAACCTGCCTGGCGGGACTAGCGGGGCCTCCAGACGCTACGAGCAGTACTTC.

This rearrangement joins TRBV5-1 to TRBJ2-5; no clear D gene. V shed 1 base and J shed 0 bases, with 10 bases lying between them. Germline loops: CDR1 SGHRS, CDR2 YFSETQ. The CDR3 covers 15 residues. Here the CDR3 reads CASSLSGQYQETQYF. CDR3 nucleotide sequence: TGCGCCAGCAGCTTGAGTGGGCAGTACCAAGAGACCCAGTACTTC.

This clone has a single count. In DNA form, the CDR3 reads TGCGCCAGCAGCTTCCAGTTGGCTGAAAAACTGTTTTTT. Amino acid sequence: CASSFQLAEKLFF. This rearrangement joins TRBV5-1 to TRBJ1-4; D is unclear. Germline CDR1 is SGHRS and CDR2 is YFSETQ. This CDR3 is built from 13 residues. Trimming pared 2 bases from V and 7 bases from J, leaving 9 bases between.

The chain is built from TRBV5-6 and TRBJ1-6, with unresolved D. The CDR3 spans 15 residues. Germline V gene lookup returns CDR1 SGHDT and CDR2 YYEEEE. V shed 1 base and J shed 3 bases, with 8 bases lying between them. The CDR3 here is CASSLMAFYNSPLHF. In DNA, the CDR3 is TGTGCCAGCAGCTTGATGGCCTTCTATAATTCACCCCTCCACTTT.

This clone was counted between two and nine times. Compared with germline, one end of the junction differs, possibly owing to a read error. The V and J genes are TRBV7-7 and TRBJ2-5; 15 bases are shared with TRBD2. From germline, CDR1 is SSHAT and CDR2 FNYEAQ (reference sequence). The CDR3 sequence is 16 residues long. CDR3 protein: CASSLGLAGGQETQYF. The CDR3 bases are TGTGCTAGCAGCCTTGGACTAGCGGGGGGGCAAGAGACCCAGTACTTC.

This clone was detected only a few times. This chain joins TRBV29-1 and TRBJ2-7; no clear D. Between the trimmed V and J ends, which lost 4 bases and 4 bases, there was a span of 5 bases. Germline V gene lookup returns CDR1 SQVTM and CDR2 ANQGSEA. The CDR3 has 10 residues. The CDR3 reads CSVGTYEQYF. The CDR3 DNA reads TGCAGCGTTGGAACGTACGAGCAGTACTTC.

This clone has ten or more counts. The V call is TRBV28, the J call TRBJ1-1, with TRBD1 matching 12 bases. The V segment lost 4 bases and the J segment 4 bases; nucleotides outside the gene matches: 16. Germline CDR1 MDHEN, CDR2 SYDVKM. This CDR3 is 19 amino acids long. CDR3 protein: CASSYRDRGLTVGSTEAFF. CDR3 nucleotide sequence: TGTGCCAGCAGTTACCGGGACAGGGGGCTAACTGTTGGGAGCACTGAAGCTTTCTTT.

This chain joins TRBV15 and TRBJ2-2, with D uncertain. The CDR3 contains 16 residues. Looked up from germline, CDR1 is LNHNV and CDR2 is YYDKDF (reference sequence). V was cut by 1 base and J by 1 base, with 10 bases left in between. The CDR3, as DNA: TGTGCCACCAGCAGAGGGCAGGCCGGGAACACCGGGGAGCTGTTTTTT. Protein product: CATSRGQAGNTGELFF.

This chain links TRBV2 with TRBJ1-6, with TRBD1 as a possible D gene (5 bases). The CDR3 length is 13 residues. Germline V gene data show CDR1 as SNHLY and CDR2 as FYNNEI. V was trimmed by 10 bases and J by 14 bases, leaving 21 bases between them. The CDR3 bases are TGTGCCACCCGGGGGTGGGTCCCCTCATCCCTCCACTTT. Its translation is CATRGWVPSSLHF.

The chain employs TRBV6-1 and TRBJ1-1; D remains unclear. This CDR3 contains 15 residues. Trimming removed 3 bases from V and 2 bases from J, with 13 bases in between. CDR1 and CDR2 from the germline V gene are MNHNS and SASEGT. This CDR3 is CASSEAAQFNTEAFF. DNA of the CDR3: TGTGCCAGCAGTGAGGCAGCGCAATTCAACACTGAAGCTTTCTTT.

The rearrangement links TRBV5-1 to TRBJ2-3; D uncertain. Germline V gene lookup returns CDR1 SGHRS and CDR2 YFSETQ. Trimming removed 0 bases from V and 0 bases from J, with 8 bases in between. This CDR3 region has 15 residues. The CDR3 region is CASSLGRTSTDTQYF. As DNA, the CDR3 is TGCGCCAGCAGCTTGGGGCGGACCAGCACAGATACGCAGTATTTT.

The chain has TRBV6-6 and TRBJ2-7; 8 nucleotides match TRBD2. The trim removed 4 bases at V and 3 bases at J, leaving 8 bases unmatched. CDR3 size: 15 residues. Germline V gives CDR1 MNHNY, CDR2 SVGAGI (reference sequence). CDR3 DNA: TGTGCCAGCAGTTCCGGCGGGGGGCGAGGCTACGAGCAGTACTTC. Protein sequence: CASSSGGGRGYEQYF.

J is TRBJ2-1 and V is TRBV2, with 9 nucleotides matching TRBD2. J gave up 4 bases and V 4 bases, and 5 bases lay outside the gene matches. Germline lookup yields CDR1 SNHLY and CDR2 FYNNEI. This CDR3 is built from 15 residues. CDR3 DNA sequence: TGTGCCAGCAGTGCCGGGACTAGCCTTTACAATGAGCAGTTCTTC. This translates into CASSAGTSLYNEQFF.

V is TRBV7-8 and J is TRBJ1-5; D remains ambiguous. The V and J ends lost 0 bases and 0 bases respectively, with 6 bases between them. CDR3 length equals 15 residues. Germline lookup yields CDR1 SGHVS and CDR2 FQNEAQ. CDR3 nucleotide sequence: TGTGCCAGCAGCTTAGCTCCCTATAGCAATCAGCCCCAGCATTTT. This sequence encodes CASSLAPYSNQPQHF. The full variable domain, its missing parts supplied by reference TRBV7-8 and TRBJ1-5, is GAGVSQSPRYKVAKRGQDVALRCDPISGHVSLFWYQQALGQGPEFLTYFQNEAQLDKSGLPSDRFFAERPEGSVSTLKIQRTQQEDSAVYLCASSLAPYSNQPQHFGDGTRLSIL.

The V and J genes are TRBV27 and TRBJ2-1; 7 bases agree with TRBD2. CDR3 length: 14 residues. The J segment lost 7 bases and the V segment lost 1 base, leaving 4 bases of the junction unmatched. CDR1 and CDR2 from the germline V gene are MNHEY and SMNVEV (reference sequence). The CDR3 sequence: CASSLFRRGNEQFF. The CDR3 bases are TGTGCCAGCAGTTTATTTCGGCGGGGGAATGAGCAGTTCTTC.

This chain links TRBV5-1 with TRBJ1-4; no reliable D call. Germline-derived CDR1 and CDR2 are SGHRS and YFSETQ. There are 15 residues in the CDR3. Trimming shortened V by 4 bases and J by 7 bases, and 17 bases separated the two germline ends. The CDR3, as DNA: TGCGCCAGCAGCCCGACGCCCCCCGCGCGTGAAAAACTGTTTTTT. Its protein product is CASSPTPPAREKLFF.

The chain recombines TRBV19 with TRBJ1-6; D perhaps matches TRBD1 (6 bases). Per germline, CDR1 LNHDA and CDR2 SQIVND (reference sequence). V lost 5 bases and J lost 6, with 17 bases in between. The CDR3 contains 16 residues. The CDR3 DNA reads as TGTGCCAGTAGTTCCTCGACGGGACACTCTAATTCACCCCTCCACTTT. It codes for CASSSSTGHSNSPLHF. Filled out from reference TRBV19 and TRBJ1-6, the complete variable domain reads DGGITQSPKYLFRKEGQNVTLSCEQNLNHDAMYWYRQDPGQGLRLIYYSQIVNDFQKGDIAEGYSVSREKKESFPLTVTSAQKNPTAFYLCASSSSTGHSNSPLHFGNGTRLTVT.